The 26 T cell receptor beta chains below come from one sample, sequenced in a study of identical twins. TCRdb reprocessed the 5' RACE reads via MiXCR and lists one record per CDR3 protein. The table has approximately 260,000 distinct CDR3 sequences, more than 13% seen once. What was sequenced was memory (CD45RO+) T cells sorted from blood. The receptors here all came from a woman younger than 35 in good health.

This clonotype was seen a few times. The chain combines TRBV29-1 with TRBJ2-7, with D tentatively TRBD1 or TRBD2 (5 bases each). Germline CDR1 reads SQVTM; CDR2 reads ANQGSEA. The CDR3 spans 12 residues. V was shortened by 7 bases and J by 4 bases, with 14 bases between the two germline ends. CDR3 in amino acids: CSAWDGGYEQYF. The CDR3 DNA follows: TGCAGCGCTTGGGACGGAGGATACGAGCAGTACTTC.

This clonotype occurred many times. The chain employs TRBV29-1 and TRBJ2-3; TRBD1 might be the D (6 bases). CDR1 and CDR2 (germline): SQVTM, ANQGSEA. The V end was cut by 5 bases, the J end by 0 bases, with 15 bases between. This CDR3 is 15 amino acids long. The CDR3 region is CSVPGHLTSTDTQYF. The CDR3 coding sequence is TGCAGCGTTCCGGGACATCTAACTAGCACAGATACGCAGTATTTT.

This clonotype came up many times. The CDR3 sequence is CASSSDGNGYTF. DNA of the CDR3: TGCGCCAGCAGCTCCGACGGCAATGGCTACACCTTC. V gene TRBV5-1 combines with J gene TRBJ1-2; D remains unclear. Germline CDR1 and CDR2: SGHRS and YFSETQ. Trimming pared 3 bases from V and 6 bases from J, leaving 9 bases between. This CDR3 spans 12 amino acids.

The chain joins TRBV7-6 to TRBJ2-7; TRBD2 aligns across 7 bases. In germline, CDR1 is SGHVS, CDR2 FNYEAQ. The CDR3 totals 15 residues. Trimming cost V 0 bases and J 3 bases; bases outside gene matches: 5. The CDR3 spells CASSLAAGGIYEQYF. The CDR3 region has the DNA TGTGCCAGCAGCTTAGCAGCCGGGGGGATCTACGAGCAGTACTTC. Combining the CDR3 with reference TRBV7-6 and TRBJ2-7 gives the whole variable domain GAGVSQSPRYKVTKRGQDVALRCDPISGHVSLYWYRQALGQGPEFLTYFNYEAQQDKSGLPNDRFSAERPEGSISTLTIQRTEQRDSAMYRCASSLAAGGIYEQYFGPGTRLTVT.

This clonotype was found many times. The chain couples TRBV5-1 to TRBJ2-7; no clear D gene. The germline CDR1 and CDR2 sequences are SGHRS and YFSETQ. Deletions cut 1 base from V and 7 bases from J, with 18 bases between. The CDR3 has 15 residues. CDR3 in amino acids: CASSLTPLALKEQYF. The CDR3 DNA sequence: TGCGCCAGCAGCTTGACTCCTTTGGCACTAAAAGAGCAGTACTTC.

V usage is TRBV30 and J usage is TRBJ2-1; D is perhaps TRBD2 (6 bases). This CDR3 region has 13 residues. CDR1 GTSNPN and CDR2 SVGIG come from the germline V gene (reference sequence). V lost 5 bases to trimming and J lost 8 bases, with 16 bases between them. CDR3 amino acids: CAWGEDTHDEQFF. For the CDR3, the DNA is TGTGCCTGGGGGGAGGACACCCATGATGAGCAGTTCTTC.

This clonotype was observed at least ten times. The chain couples TRBV12-3 or TRBV12-4 to TRBJ2-3; TRBD1 matches 8 bases. The CDR3 sequence is 14 residues long. The J segment lost 7 bases and the V segment lost 5 bases, leaving 8 bases of the junction unmatched. The CDR3 nucleotides read TGTGCCAGCAGTCCCCAGGGGGCCACGAATACGCAGTATTTT. Translating it yields CASSPQGATNTQYF.

The chain recombines TRBV5-1 with TRBJ2-5; the match to TRBD2 covers 11 bases. The CDR3 length is 17 residues. Germline CDR1 reads SGHRS; CDR2 reads YFSETQ. Trimming removed 4 bases from V and 2 bases from J; junction bases left unmatched: 10. The CDR3 protein is CASSVGLAASLQETQYF. DNA for the CDR3: TGCGCCAGCAGCGTGGGACTAGCGGCAAGCCTGCAAGAGACCCAGTACTTC.

This clonotype turned up a few times. The chain combines TRBV7-9 with TRBJ2-5; D unclear. Germline CDR1 and CDR2: SEHNR and FQNEAQ (reference sequence). The CDR3 is 16 residues long. Trimming shortened V by 3 bases and J by 2 bases, and 16 bases separated the two germline ends. The CDR3 nucleotides are TGTGCCAGCAGCTTTTTGGGGAATGGGCCGCAAGAGACCCAGTACTTC. Amino acid sequence: CASSFLGNGPQETQYF.

V and J are TRBV27 and TRBJ1-1; perhaps TRBD1 as D (6 bases). Germline V lookup: CDR1 MNHEY, CDR2 SMNVEV (reference sequence). V was trimmed by 10 bases and J by 1 base, leaving 19 bases between them. This CDR3 has 15 amino acids. In DNA, the CDR3 is TGTGCCACTCGGAACGGGGACACGAAGAACACTGAAGCTTTCTTT. Protein product: CATRNGDTKNTEAFF.

This rearrangement joins TRBV6-1 to TRBJ1-2; D might be TRBD1 (5 bases). In germline, CDR1 is MNHNS, CDR2 SASEGT. Trimming took 5 bases from V and 0 from J, leaving 10 bases between them. The CDR3 is 14 amino acids. DNA for the CDR3: TGTGCCAGCAGTCCGGGCAGGGCTAACTATGGCTACACCTTC. Translation: CASSPGRANYGYTF.

The chain employs TRBV4-1 and TRBJ2-1, with 10 bases matching TRBD2. This CDR3 has 16 residues. V trimming: 2 bases; J trimming: 10 bases; junction bases outside the gene matches: 11. Germline loops: CDR1 MGHRA, CDR2 YSYEKL. For the CDR3, the DNA is TGCGCCAGCAGCCAACAAAAGCGGGGGGGCCTTCCCGAGCAGTTCTTC. Translation: CASSQQKRGGLPEQFF.

This clonotype was seen more than once but under ten times. The J gene is TRBJ2-3, the V gene TRBV9; maybe TRBD2 (6 bases). The CDR3 extends over 13 amino acids. CDR1 is SGDLS, CDR2 YYNGEE, per germline. The germline V and J ends were trimmed by 3 bases and 8 bases, with 13 bases remaining between them. DNA of the CDR3: TGTGCCAGCAGCGCGCGACTAGATGGTACGCAGTATTTT. The encoded protein is CASSARLDGTQYF.

CDR3 residues: CSARTSNINGELFF. The CDR3 DNA reads TGCAGTGCCCGGACTAGCAATATTAACGGGGAGCTGTTTTTT. The V gene is TRBV20-1, the J gene TRBJ2-2; 8 bases are shared with TRBD2. Germline V lookup: CDR1 DFQATT, CDR2 SNEGSKA (reference sequence). This CDR3 comprises 14 residues. With 6 bases clipped from V and 7 bases from J, the junction kept 10 bases outside the gene matches.

The chain uses TRBV5-5 and TRBJ2-3; D is uncertain. Germline lookup yields CDR1 SGHKS and CDR2 YYEKEE (reference sequence). V lost 2 bases to trimming and J lost 1 base, with 11 bases between them. The CDR3 loop spans 15 amino acids. The CDR3 reads CASSFFGWGTDTQYF. Here the CDR3 DNA reads TGTGCCAGCAGCTTTTTTGGCTGGGGCACAGATACGCAGTATTTT.

The genes are TRBV6-1 and TRBJ2-4; D remains ambiguous. The CDR3 runs 14 residues. Germline CDR1 is MNHNS and CDR2 is SASEGT. V was clipped by 1 base and J by 1 base, with 5 bases between them. The DNA of the CDR3 is TGTGCCAGCAGTGAAGGAGCGGCCAAAAACATTCAGTACTTC. Its translation is CASSEGAAKNIQYF.

The V call is TRBV12-3 or TRBV12-4, the J call TRBJ1-2, with D uncertain. The CDR3 extends over 15 amino acids. Trimming took 5 bases from V and 5 from J, leaving 18 bases between them. CDR3: CASSLNPDGFYGYTF. CDR3 bases: TGTGCCAGCAGTCTTAACCCGGACGGTTTTTATGGCTACACCTTC.

The rearrangement uses TRBV5-1 and TRBJ1-2; perhaps TRBD1 as D (6 bases). The CDR3 is 14 residues long. Trimming shortened V by 0 bases and J by 3 bases, and 9 bases separated the two germline ends. Germline V gives CDR1 SGHRS, CDR2 YFSETQ. The CDR3 loop is CASSLVGADYGYTF. The CDR3 DNA reads TGCGCCAGCAGCTTGGTGGGGGCGGACTATGGCTACACCTTC.

This rearrangement joins TRBV27 to TRBJ2-6; TRBD1 aligns across 8 bases. The CDR3 consists of 17 residues. V dropped 3 bases and J dropped 1; count of bases not matched to a gene: 5. Germline CDR1 and CDR2: MNHEY and SMNVEV (reference sequence). This CDR3 is CASSFPDRVSGANVLTF. CDR3 sequence (DNA): TGTGCCAGCAGTTTCCCGGACAGGGTATCTGGGGCCAACGTCCTGACTTTC. The entire variable domain, with the rest obtained from reference TRBV27 and TRBJ2-6, is as follows: EAQVTQNPRYLITVTGKKLTVTCSQNMNHEYMSWYRQDPGLGLRQIYYSMNVEVTDKGDVPEGYKVSRKEKRNFPLILESPSPNQTSLYFCASSFPDRVSGANVLTFGAGSRLTVL.

The chain uses TRBV5-1 and TRBJ2-7; 8 bases match TRBD1. The V gene's germline CDR1 is SGHRS and CDR2 YFSETQ. The ends lost 4 bases at V and 4 bases at J; junction bases unmatched: 7. CDR3 size: 14 residues. Here the CDR3 reads CASSGQGRDYEQYF. The CDR3 coding sequence is TGCGCCAGCAGCGGACAGGGCAGGGATTACGAGCAGTACTTC.

This clonotype appeared a few times. The gene calls are TRBV6-5 and TRBJ1-1; D is perhaps TRBD1 (6 bases). Germline V gives CDR1 MNHEY, CDR2 SVGAGI. The V end was cut by 2 bases, the J end by 0 bases, with 13 bases between. CDR3 length: 16 residues. Written as DNA, the CDR3 is TGTGCCAGCAGTTACCCGAAACAGGGCATGAACACTGAAGCTTTCTTT. Translated: CASSYPKQGMNTEAFF.

This clonotype was picked up one time. V and J are TRBV7-8 and TRBJ2-5; D possibly corresponds to TRBD2 (5 bases). The CDR3 is 14 amino acids. Germline loops: CDR1 SGHVS, CDR2 FQNEAQ. Trimming took off 1 base at V and 5 bases at J, with 11 bases between the two ends. The CDR3 sequence is CASSLETRVETQYF. The CDR3 DNA follows: TGTGCCAGCAGCTTAGAAACTAGGGTGGAGACCCAGTACTTC.

This clonotype occurred a few times. Possible read error: a much larger clone is one base away. The chain has TRBV20-1 and TRBJ2-5; perhaps TRBD2 as D (6 bases). V was pared by 0 bases and J by 4 bases, with 9 bases between. The CDR3 is 13 residues long. Germline V lookup: CDR1 DFQATT, CDR2 SNEGSKA (reference sequence). Written as DNA, the CDR3 is TGCAGTGCTAGAGATCTGGGGGGAGAGACCCAGTACTTC. This translates into CSARDLGGETQYF.

In this sample, this clonotype turned up many times. This chain uses TRBV19 with TRBJ1-4; no clear D gene. V lost 5 bases and J 7 bases, leaving 14 bases between the germline ends. The germline CDR1 and CDR2 sequences are LNHDA and SQIVND (reference sequence). The CDR3 is made up of 14 amino acids. CDR3 sequence: CASSPPQRGEKLFF. CDR3 nucleotides: TGTGCCAGTAGTCCCCCTCAACGGGGTGAAAAACTGTTTTTT.

The table lists this clonotype with a count of one. The chain has TRBV7-3 and TRBJ2-1, with D possibly matching TRBD2 (7 bases). From germline, CDR1 is SGHTA and CDR2 FQGTGA. Deletions cut 4 bases from V and 8 bases from J, with 18 bases between. There are 15 residues in the CDR3. CDR3 nucleotides: TGTGCCAGCAGCTCCTTAGCGGCGGGGGCGGATGAGCAGTTCTTC. Translation: CASSSLAAGADEQFF.

This clonotype has more than one count but fewer than ten. The V and J genes are TRBV10-3 and TRBJ2-1; 8 bases are shared with TRBD1. V lost 8 bases to trimming and J lost 9 bases; unmatched junction nucleotides: 9. The CDR3 runs 13 residues. Germline V gene data show CDR1 as ENHRY and CDR2 as SYGVKD. DNA of the CDR3: TGTGCCATCGGCCCGGCAGGGGGCATTGAGCAGTTCTTC. This gives the protein CAIGPAGGIEQFF.